This entry lists 16 T cell receptor beta chains sequenced from one sample in a study of cytomegalovirus exposure and HLA in healthy donors. Vbeta (60) and Jbeta (13) primers were used in the PCR. Measured with immunoSEQ multiplex PCR; TCRdb has only the in-frame clones, and not every one. This sample has around 130,000 clones, with 75% to 90% found just once. The sequenced material came from PBMCs. The source is a woman aged 30 to 39 in good health and CMV-seropositive.

V and J are TRBV30 and TRBJ2-5; D is undetermined. The CDR3 is made up of 12 amino acids. Trimming cost V 2 bases and J 4 bases, with 8 bases left between them. The germline V gene has CDR1 GTSNPN and CDR2 SVGIG (reference sequence). CDR3: CAWSPTSETQYF. CDR3 coding DNA: TGTGCCTGGAGTCCTACCTCAGAGACCCAGTACTTC.

The CDR3 spells CASSDDAGTEAFF. The CDR3 DNA follows: TGTGCCAGCAGTGACGACGCGGGCACTGAAGCTTTCTTT. The rearrangement joins TRBV2 to TRBJ1-1; D gene uncertain. The CDR3 runs 13 residues. V was trimmed by 3 bases and J by 4 bases, leaving 9 bases between them. The germline V gene has CDR1 SNHLY and CDR2 FYNNEI.

V gene TRBV5-1 combines with J gene TRBJ1-1; D gene uncertain. CDR1 is SGHRS and CDR2 is YFSETQ in the germline V gene. V was trimmed by 7 bases and J by 6 bases, leaving 16 bases between them. This CDR3 is 13 amino acids long. CDR3: CASRDPPASEAFF. CDR3 bases: TGCGCCAGCCGGGATCCCCCTGCCTCTGAAGCTTTCTTT. Complete variable domain (other parts from reference TRBV5-1 and TRBJ1-1): KAGVTQTPRYLIKTRGQQVTLSCSPISGHRSVSWYQQTPGQGLQFLFEYFSETQRNKGNFPGRFSGRQFSNSRSEMNVSTLELGDSALYLCASRDPPASEAFFGQGTRLTVV.

The J gene is TRBJ1-2, the V gene TRBV10-1; D gene ambiguous. V shed 5 bases and J shed 5 bases, with 21 bases lying between them. Looked up from germline, CDR1 is WNHNN and CDR2 is SYGVQD (reference sequence). The CDR3 is 16 amino acids. The CDR3 nucleotides are TGCGCCAGCAGTTGGGCAGACGGGAGCAGGCTTTATGGCTACACCTTC. Translation: CASSWADGSRLYGYTF.

The genes are TRBV13 and TRBJ2-7; 9 nucleotides agree with TRBD2. The germline V gene has CDR1 PRHDT and CDR2 FYEKMQ (reference sequence). The CDR3 sequence is 16 residues long. J was trimmed by 0 bases and V by 0 bases; bases with no gene match: 3. In nucleotides, the CDR3 is TGTGCCAGCAGCTTAGGCCTAGCGGGATACTCCTACGAGCAGTACTTC. This gives the protein CASSLGLAGYSYEQYF.

V is TRBV4-2 and J is TRBJ1-3; D not resolved. Germline V lookup: CDR1 LGHNA, CDR2 YNFKEQ. This CDR3 has 15 residues. The V end lost 3 bases, the J end lost 3 bases, and 12 bases lay between the germline ends. CDR3 nucleotide sequence: TGTGCCAGCAGCCAGAATGGGAGGAGTGGAAACACCATATATTTT. Translating gives CASSQNGRSGNTIYF.

The chain carries TRBV4-1 and TRBJ2-7, with unresolved D. CDR3 length: 17 residues. The V end was cut by 1 base, the J end by 4 bases, with 20 bases between. The germline gives CDR1 MGHRA, CDR2 YSYEKL. The CDR3 protein is CASSQGRGSVLYYEQYF. For the CDR3, the DNA is TGCGCCAGCAGCCAAGGCAGAGGATCGGTCCTCTATTACGAGCAGTACTTC.

The chain carries TRBV5-4 and TRBJ2-5, with D possibly matching TRBD2 (5 bases). CDR3 length: 14 amino acids. Germline lookup yields CDR1 SGHNT and CDR2 YYREEE (reference sequence). Trimming took off 1 base at V and 4 bases at J, with 11 bases between the two ends. CDR3 loop: CASSLWLSGETQYF. The CDR3 region has the DNA TGTGCCAGCAGCTTGTGGCTCAGCGGAGAGACCCAGTACTTC.

This sequence joins TRBV10-3 and TRBJ2-5; no clear D gene. V lost 0 bases, J lost 5 bases, and 7 bases lay in between. Germline assignment: CDR1 ENHRY and CDR2 SYGVKD. The CDR3 runs 13 residues. CDR3 region: CAISESRSETQYF. In DNA form, the CDR3 reads TGTGCCATCAGTGAGTCGAGGAGCGAGACCCAGTACTTC.

The rearrangement uses TRBV6-1 and TRBJ2-1; TRBD1 matches 7 bases. This CDR3 comprises 13 residues. The junction had 8 bases not matched to a gene; V was cut back by 8 bases and J by 7 bases. Germline V gene sequence: CDR1 MNHNS, CDR2 SASEGT. The CDR3 reads CASDRQGQNEQFF. The DNA for the CDR3 is TGTGCCAGCGACCGACAGGGTCAGAATGAGCAGTTCTTC.

The rearrangement joins TRBV6-1 to TRBJ2-5, with 8 bases fitting TRBD1. The CDR3 contains 14 residues. Germline CDR1 MNHNS, CDR2 SASEGT. J lost 7 bases, V lost 5 bases, and 9 bases had no gene match. CDR3 residues: CASSLGTGVGTQYF. CDR3 bases: TGTGCCAGCAGTCTCGGGACAGGAGTGGGGACCCAGTACTTC.

This clone was seen more than once but under ten times. V usage is TRBV6-5 and J usage is TRBJ2-5; TRBD2 is a possible D gene (5 bases). The CDR3 extends over 13 amino acids. Trimming shortened V by 5 bases and J by 5 bases, and 12 bases separated the two germline ends. CDR1 and CDR2 (germline): MNHEY, SVGAGI. The DNA of the CDR3 is TGTGCCAGCAGTGACGACTACGGGGAGACCCAGTACTTC. Translation: CASSDDYGETQYF.

Here the CDR3 reads CASSIDAGSSYEQYF. The CDR3 coding sequence is TGTGCCAGTAGTATTGACGCGGGGTCTTCCTACGAGCAGTACTTC. This sequence joins TRBV19 and TRBJ2-7; weak D call: TRBD2 (6 bases). Germline V CDR1 and CDR2: LNHDA, SQIVND (reference sequence). Trimming left V 3 bases short and J 1 base short, with 13 bases between. This CDR3 comprises 15 residues.

The chain combines TRBV4-1 with TRBJ2-7; TRBD2 might be the D (7 bases). V lost 6 bases to trimming and J lost 6 bases, with 18 bases between them. The CDR3 runs to 14 residues. The germline gives CDR1 MGHRA, CDR2 YSYEKL. CDR3 in amino acids: CASRLRGGLSEQYF. CDR3 nucleotide sequence: TGCGCCAGCAGGCTGAGGGGGGGGCTGAGCGAGCAGTACTTC.

The chain recombines TRBV20-1 with TRBJ2-1; TRBD2 matches 9 bases. Trimming cost V 7 bases and J 8 bases; bases outside gene matches: 3. Germline loops: CDR1 DFQATT, CDR2 SNEGSKA (reference sequence). The CDR3 length is 11 residues. CDR3 nucleotides: TGCAGTGTCAAGCGGGGGGATGAGCAGTTCTTC. It is translated as CSVKRGDEQFF.

The gene calls are TRBV29-1 and TRBJ2-1; 7 positions match TRBD2. CDR1 SQVTM and CDR2 ANQGSEA come from the germline V gene. The CDR3 is 13 amino acids. The V and J ends lost 4 bases and 0 bases, in that order; junction bases with no gene match: 0. CDR3 amino acids: CSVGDYSYNEQFF. DNA for the CDR3: TGCAGCGTTGGGGACTACTCCTACAATGAGCAGTTCTTC.